This T cell receptor (beta chain) was sequenced during a study of read filtering for tumor transcriptome and immune sequencing. Overall study: By R-ISS, stages I, II and III held about 8, 16 and 7 patients.

This library used approximately 370 ng RNA and molecular barcoded adaptors spanning alpha/delta and beta/gamma chains. TCRdb called the reads again in MiXCR, with one record for every CDR3 protein. This sample yields tens of thousands of distinct CDR3 sequences, of which roughly 21% are seen a single time; 11% belongs to the top ten. This CDR3 is 13 amino acids long. Germline CDR1 and CDR2: WSHSY and SAAADI. V lost 3 bases to trimming and J lost 4 bases, with 7 bases between them. This clonotype was seen more than once but under ten times. The sequence came from a donor at least 40 years old with multiple myeloma. Input material: a population of CD138-negative cells sorted from bone marrow. The genes are TRBV10-2 and TRBJ1-5, with a tentative D call TRBD1 (5 bases). CDR3 region: CASSEQVNQPQHF. The DNA of the CDR3 is TGCGCCAGCAGTGAACAGGTTAATCAGCCCCAGCATTTT.